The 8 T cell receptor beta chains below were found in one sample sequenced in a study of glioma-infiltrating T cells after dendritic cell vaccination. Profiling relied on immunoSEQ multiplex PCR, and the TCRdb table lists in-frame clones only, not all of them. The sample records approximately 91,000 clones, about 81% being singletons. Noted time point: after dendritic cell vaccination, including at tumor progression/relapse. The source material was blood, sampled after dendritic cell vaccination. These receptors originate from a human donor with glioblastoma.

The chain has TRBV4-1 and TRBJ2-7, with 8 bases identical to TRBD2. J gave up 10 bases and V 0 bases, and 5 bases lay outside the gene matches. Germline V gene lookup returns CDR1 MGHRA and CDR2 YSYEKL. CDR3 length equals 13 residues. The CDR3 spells CASSQDPGGFQYF. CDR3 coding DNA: TGCGCCAGCAGCCAAGATCCGGGGGGGTTCCAGTACTTC.

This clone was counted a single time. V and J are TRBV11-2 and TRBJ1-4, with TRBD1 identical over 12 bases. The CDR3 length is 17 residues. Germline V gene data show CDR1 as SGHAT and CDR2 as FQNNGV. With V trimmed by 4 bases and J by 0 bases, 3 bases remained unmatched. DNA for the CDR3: TGTGCCAGCAGCTCCGGGACAGGGGGCTCAACTAATGAAAAACTGTTTTTT. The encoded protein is CASSSGTGGSTNEKLFF.

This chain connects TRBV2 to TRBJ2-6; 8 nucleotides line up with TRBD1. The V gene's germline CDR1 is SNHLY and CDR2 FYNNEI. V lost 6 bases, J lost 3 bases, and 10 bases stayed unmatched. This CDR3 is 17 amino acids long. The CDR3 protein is CASRSPQGGSGANVLTF. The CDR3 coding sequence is TGTGCCAGCAGATCTCCACAGGGGGGTAGTGGGGCCAACGTCCTGACTTTC.

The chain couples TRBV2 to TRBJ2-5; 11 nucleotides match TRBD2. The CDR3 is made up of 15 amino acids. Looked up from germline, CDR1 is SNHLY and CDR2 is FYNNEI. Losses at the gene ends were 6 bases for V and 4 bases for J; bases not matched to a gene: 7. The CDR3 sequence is CASSVTGTSGETQYF. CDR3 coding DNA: TGTGCCAGCAGCGTTACCGGGACTAGCGGAGAGACCCAGTACTTC. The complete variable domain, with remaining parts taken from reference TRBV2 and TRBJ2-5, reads EPEVTQTPSHQVTQMGQEVILRCVPISNHLYFYWYRQILGQKVEFLVSFYNNEISEKSEIFDDQFSVERPDGSNFTLKIRSTKLEDSAMYFCASSVTGTSGETQYFGPGTRLLVL.

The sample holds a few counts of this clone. The CDR3 spells CASSLKAGTGTSYEQYF. CDR3 in DNA: TGTGCCAGCAGTCTGAAAGCCGGGACAGGGACCTCCTACGAGCAGTACTTC. The gene calls are TRBV27 and TRBJ2-7; TRBD1 matches at 9 bases. The CDR3 sequence is 17 residues long. V gave up 5 bases and J gave up 0 bases; unmatched junction bases: 11. Germline CDR1 is MNHEY and CDR2 is SMNVEV (reference sequence).

Here the CDR3 DNA reads TGCAGCGTCGCAGGGTCCTACGAGCAGTACTTC. Amino acid sequence: CSVAGSYEQYF. The chain uses TRBV29-1 and TRBJ2-7, with D possibly being TRBD1 (5 bases). V gave up 6 bases and J gave up 1 base, with 7 bases separating them. The V gene's germline CDR1 is SQVTM and CDR2 ANQGSEA. The CDR3 runs 11 residues.

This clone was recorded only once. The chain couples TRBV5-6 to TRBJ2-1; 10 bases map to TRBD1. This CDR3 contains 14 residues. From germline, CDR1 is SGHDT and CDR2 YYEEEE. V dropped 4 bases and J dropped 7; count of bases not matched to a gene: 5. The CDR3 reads CASSPRQGANEQFF. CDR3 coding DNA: TGTGCCAGCAGCCCGAGACAGGGGGCTAATGAGCAGTTCTTC.

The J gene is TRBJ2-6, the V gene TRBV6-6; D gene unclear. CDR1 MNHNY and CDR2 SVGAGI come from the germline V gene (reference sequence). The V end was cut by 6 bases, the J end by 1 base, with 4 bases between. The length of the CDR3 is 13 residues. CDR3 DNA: TGTGCCAGCAGCGTTTCTGGGGCCAACGTCCTGACTTTC. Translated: CASSVSGANVLTF.